The clone carrying this T cell receptor (beta chain) was seen only a few times. Antigen specificity is unknown. The CDR3 is 13 amino acids. Germline V gene data show CDR1 as MNHEY and CDR2 as SVGEGT. V was clipped by 3 bases and J by 4 bases, with 6 bases between them. TCRdb processed the 5' RACE reads anew with MiXCR; each CDR3 protein has one entry. The sample shows approximately 46,000 distinct CDR3 sequences, around 10% of them seen only once. This sample stems from a study of CD8 T cells in ankylosing spondylitis. Study results and caveats: According to the report, clones linked to the disease were significantly enriched in matched synovial fluid samples taken from ankylosing spondylitis patients.

The TCR originated in a male donor with ankylosing spondylitis or in good health (not recorded which). The rearrangement uses TRBV6-2 or TRBV6-3 and TRBJ2-2; D ambiguous. Specimen: blood, either unsorted or a sorted T cell fraction (not recorded which). As DNA, the CDR3 is TGTGCCAGCAGTTATAACCCCACCGGGGAGCTGTTTTTT. Amino acid sequence: CASSYNPTGELFF.